This T cell receptor beta chain was captured in a study of blood T cell repertoires in COVID-19. Study background: The analysed material was cDNA or gDNA that came from T cells, B-cell-depleted T cells, or PBMCs.

Generated by immunoSEQ multiplex PCR, the TCRdb table keeps only in-frame clones and is missing some. The data contain over 200,000 clones, 80% to 95% of them seen just once; the ten biggest clones take up 2.6%. The receptor comes from a person in their late teens or twenties with COVID-19, enrolled during active disease. The sequencing input was peripheral blood.

In nucleotides, the CDR3 is TGCGCCAGCAGCCCGGGACAGGCCTTCTCTGGAAACACCATATATTTT. Translated: CASSPGQAFSGNTIYF. The chain combines TRBV4-1 with TRBJ1-3; 8 bases fit TRBD1. Per the germline V gene, CDR1 is MGHRA and CDR2 is YSYEKL. The CDR3 totals 16 residues. J gave up 0 bases and V 4 bases, and 5 bases lay outside the gene matches.